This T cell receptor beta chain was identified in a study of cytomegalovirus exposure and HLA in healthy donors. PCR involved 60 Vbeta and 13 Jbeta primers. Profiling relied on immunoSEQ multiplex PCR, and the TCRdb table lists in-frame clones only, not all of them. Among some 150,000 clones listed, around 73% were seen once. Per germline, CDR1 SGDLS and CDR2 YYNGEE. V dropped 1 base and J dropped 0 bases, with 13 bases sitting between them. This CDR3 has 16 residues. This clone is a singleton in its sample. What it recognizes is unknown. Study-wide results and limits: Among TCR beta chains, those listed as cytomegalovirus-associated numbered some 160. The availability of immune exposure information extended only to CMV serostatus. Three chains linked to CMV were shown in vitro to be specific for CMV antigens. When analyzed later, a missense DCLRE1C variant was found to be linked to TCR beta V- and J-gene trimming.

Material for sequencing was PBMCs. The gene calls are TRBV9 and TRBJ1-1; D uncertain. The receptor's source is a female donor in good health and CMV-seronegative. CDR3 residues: CASSVSRFPMNTEAFF. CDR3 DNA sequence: TGTGCCAGCAGCGTATCTAGGTTCCCAATGAACACTGAAGCTTTCTTT.